These 26 T cell receptor beta chains were all obtained from the same sample, sequenced in a study of shared clonotypes between healthy human individuals. Here immunoSEQ multiplex PCR was the method, and the copy in TCRdb shows in-frame clones only, minus some. The table shows about 110,000 clones, with approximately 70% occurring only once. The sequenced sample was memory CD8+ T cells sorted from blood. Specified subset: CD45RO+ cells pooled with CCR7-negative TemRA cells. All receptors derive from a young woman in good health.

On this clone itself: A far larger clone is one base from this, pointing to a likely read error. The chain has TRBV4-2 and TRBJ1-5; 8 bases fit TRBD1. Unmatched junction bases numbered 2, after V lost 4 bases and J lost 0 bases. The CDR3 covers 15 residues. The germline CDR1 and CDR2 sequences are LGHNA and YNFKEQ. CDR3 region: CASSLTGVSNQPQHF. CDR3 in DNA: TGTGCCAGCAGCCTGACAGGGGTTAGCAATCAGCCCCAGCATTTT.

This clone has at least ten counts. CDR3 sequence reads: CASSFLGQAFEQYF. The CDR3 DNA follows: TGTGCCAGCAGTTTTCTGGGACAGGCGTTCGAGCAGTACTTC. The rearrangement joins TRBV27 to TRBJ2-7; 8 bases agree with TRBD1. Germline values: CDR1 MNHEY, CDR2 SMNVEV (reference sequence). The CDR3 is 14 residues long. The V segment lost 3 bases and the J segment 6 bases; nucleotides outside the gene matches: 7.

This clone was found a few times. The chain couples TRBV6-6 to TRBJ1-5; 7 bases are a match to TRBD1. Germline CDR1 reads MNHNY; CDR2 reads SVGAGI (reference sequence). Trimming took 5 bases from V and 8 from J; bases not matched to a gene: 15. This CDR3 has 16 residues. The CDR3 loop reads CASSAHQVPGGEPQHF. CDR3 DNA: TGTGCCAGCAGTGCCCACCAAGTACCAGGGGGGGAGCCCCAGCATTTT.

The chain joins TRBV21-1 to TRBJ2-5; the listed D gene, TRBD1, was not tested against the DNA. TRBV21-1 is designated a pseudogene. CDR3 length: 14 amino acids. This chain's CDR3 is CASHRVRFEKTQYF. DNA for the CDR3: TGTGCCAGCCACAGGGTTAGATTCGAGAAGACCCAGTACTTC.

The genes are TRBV10-2 and TRBJ2-6; D is possibly TRBD1 or TRBD2 (5 bases each). Germline-derived CDR1 and CDR2 are WSHSY and SAAADI. V was trimmed by 1 base and J by 4 bases, leaving 14 bases between them. The CDR3 has 17 amino acids. The CDR3: CASSEYRGRSGANVLTF. DNA of the CDR3: TGCGCCAGCAGTGAGTATCGGGGACGTTCAGGGGCCAACGTCCTGACTTTC.

This chain links TRBV28 with TRBJ2-1; possibly TRBD2 for D (5 bases). Germline loops: CDR1 MDHEN, CDR2 SYDVKM. Trimming took 6 bases from V and 1 from J, leaving 13 bases between them. CDR3 size: 15 residues. The CDR3 protein is CASRLEDGSYNEQFF. The CDR3 nucleotides read TGTGCCAGCAGGTTGGAGGACGGGTCCTACAATGAGCAGTTCTTC.

J is TRBJ2-7 and V is TRBV7-9; D not certain. The CDR3 loop spans 14 amino acids. The V end lost 3 bases, the J end lost 6 bases, and 15 bases lay between the germline ends. CDR1 and CDR2 (germline): SEHNR, FQNEAQ (reference sequence). The CDR3 DNA reads TGTGCCAGCAGCTTGGCCGGCCGCACCGGCGAGCAGTACTTC. Protein sequence: CASSLAGRTGEQYF.

V is TRBV19 and J is TRBJ1-1, with D hard to call. The germline V gene encodes CDR1 LNHDA and CDR2 SQIVND (reference sequence). Trimming removed 3 bases from V and 0 bases from J, with 11 bases in between. This CDR3 is built from 15 residues. CDR3 sequence reads: CASSIGGYMNTEAFF. As DNA, the CDR3 is TGTGCCAGTAGTATCGGCGGATACATGAACACTGAAGCTTTCTTT.

The CDR3 protein is CASSLLIGTQYF. CDR3 DNA: TGTGCCAGCAGCTTGTTGATCGGTACGCAGTATTTT. V gene TRBV5-6 combines with J gene TRBJ2-3; D is uncertain. With 1 base removed from V and 8 bases from J, the gap between germline ends came to 8 bases. Germline values: CDR1 SGHDT, CDR2 YYEEEE. This CDR3 has 12 amino acids.

V is TRBV10-3 and J is TRBJ2-7, with TRBD1 as a possible D gene (6 bases). The CDR3 consists of 16 residues. Germline CDR1 reads ENHRY; CDR2 reads SYGVKD. V lost 3 bases and J lost 3, with 18 bases in between. This chain's CDR3 is CAISDYREPLNYEQYF. In DNA form, the CDR3 reads TGTGCCATCAGTGACTACAGGGAGCCGCTAAACTACGAGCAGTACTTC.

V usage is TRBV5-1 and J usage is TRBJ2-5, with 10 bases matching TRBD2. This CDR3 has 16 residues. Losses at the gene ends were 3 bases for V and 2 bases for J; bases not matched to a gene: 7. Germline values: CDR1 SGHRS, CDR2 YFSETQ. CDR3 nucleotides: TGCGCCAGCAGCTCCGGACTAGCGGCTCTACAAGAGACCCAGTACTTC. Translation: CASSSGLAALQETQYF.

The chain combines TRBV27 with TRBJ2-7; 8 nucleotides agree with TRBD1. After removal of 6 bases from V and 5 bases from J, the junction contained 9 bases not matched to a gene. Germline V gene data show CDR1 as MNHEY and CDR2 as SMNVEV (reference sequence). CDR3 length equals 14 residues. The CDR3: CASSLTGGLHEQYF. CDR3 coding DNA: TGTGCCAGCAGCCTAACAGGGGGTCTCCACGAGCAGTACTTC.

The CDR3 region is CAIIPQQGKETQYF. Written as DNA, the CDR3 is TGTGCCATCATTCCCCAACAGGGGAAAGAGACCCAGTACTTC. This chain connects TRBV10-3 to TRBJ2-5; 7 bases are a match to TRBD1. The J segment lost 3 bases and the V segment lost 7 bases, leaving 8 bases of the junction unmatched. The CDR3 covers 14 residues. CDR1 is ENHRY and CDR2 is SYGVKD in the germline V gene.

The chain uses TRBV28 and TRBJ2-1, with a tentative D call TRBD2 (6 bases). CDR1 and CDR2 from the germline V gene are MDHEN and SYDVKM. Trimming pared 3 bases from V and 9 bases from J, leaving 12 bases between. There are 13 residues in the CDR3. The CDR3 spells CASSLEGWSEQFF. DNA of the CDR3: TGTGCCAGCAGTTTGGAGGGGTGGTCTGAGCAGTTCTTC.

The rearrangement uses TRBV5-4 and TRBJ2-2; unclear D gene. This CDR3 region has 14 residues. The V gene's germline CDR1 is SGHNT and CDR2 YYREEE (reference sequence). Trimming removed 4 bases from V and 7 bases from J, with 14 bases in between. The CDR3 DNA sequence: TGTGCCAGCAGCGCCGGCTGGTCTGGCGGGGAGCTGTTTTTT. It yields the protein CASSAGWSGGELFF.

The rearrangement uses TRBV21-1 and TRBJ2-4. TRBV21-1 is deemed a pseudogene. This CDR3 spans 17 amino acids. The CDR3 nucleotides are TGTGCCAGCAGCAGAGCGCCGGGCCGCGAAGCCAAAAACATTCAGTACTTC. Translation: CASSRAPGREAKNIQYF.

This clone has a count of ten or more. V gene TRBV28 combines with J gene TRBJ2-3, with unresolved D. The CDR3 length is 14 residues. Trimming took off 5 bases at V and 1 base at J, with 10 bases between the two ends. The germline CDR1 and CDR2 sequences are MDHEN and SYDVKM. The CDR3 loop is CASSPDGGTDTQYF. CDR3 DNA sequence: TGTGCCAGCAGTCCCGACGGAGGCACAGATACGCAGTATTTT.

This sequence joins TRBV5-6 and TRBJ1-1; 7 positions agree with TRBD1. The V gene end was trimmed by 4 bases and the J gene end by 8 bases; junction bases not matched to a gene: 8. The CDR3 is made up of 13 amino acids. Germline CDR1 and CDR2: SGHDT and YYEEEE. The CDR3 sequence: CASSLLDRAEAFF. The CDR3 DNA sequence: TGTGCCAGCAGCCTATTAGACAGGGCAGAAGCTTTCTTT.

This sequence joins TRBV29-1 and TRBJ2-1; no definite D call. Germline loops: CDR1 SQVTM, CDR2 ANQGSEA. V lost 5 bases and J 3 bases, leaving 14 bases between the germline ends. The CDR3 runs 14 residues. For the CDR3, the DNA is TGCAGCGTTCCGACGGACCGAGACTACAATGAGCAGTTCTTC. Translated: CSVPTDRDYNEQFF.

The rearrangement uses TRBV27 and TRBJ2-7, with a possible D match to TRBD1 (6 bases). Germline CDR1 MNHEY, CDR2 SMNVEV (reference sequence). The CDR3 is made up of 16 amino acids. V was cut by 6 bases and J by 2 bases, with 20 bases left in between. The CDR3 nucleotides read TGTGCCAGCAGCTCCTTTACCGGGACACAACCCTACGAGCAGTACTTC. Encoded protein: CASSSFTGTQPYEQYF.

The chain is built from TRBV2 and TRBJ1-1; 9 nucleotides align to TRBD1. The germline CDR1 and CDR2 sequences are SNHLY and FYNNEI. The J segment lost 2 bases and the V segment lost 8 bases, leaving 6 bases of the junction unmatched. The CDR3 length is 14 residues. The DNA of the CDR3 is TGTGCCAGCCACGGACAGGGGAGTAACACTGAAGCTTTCTTT. Amino acids: CASHGQGSNTEAFF.

Concerning this clone itself: A far larger clone differs by one base, so this is likely a read error. The chain links TRBV15 to TRBJ2-7; D remains ambiguous. Germline V lookup: CDR1 LNHNV, CDR2 YYDKDF (reference sequence). The V end was cut by 4 bases, the J end by 6 bases, with 1 base between. CDR3 length: 9 amino acids. The CDR3 protein is CATSTEQYF. For the CDR3, the DNA is TGTGCCACCAGCACCGAGCAGTACTTC.

This clone has a single count. The rearrangement links TRBV6-6 to TRBJ2-2; D is possibly TRBD2 (5 bases). The CDR3 has 15 amino acids. Germline lookup yields CDR1 MNHNY and CDR2 SVGAGI (reference sequence). Trimming stripped 1 base from V and 1 base from J, with 7 bases between. CDR3 DNA: TGTGCCAGCAGTTACTACCGGGGGAACACCGGGGAGCTGTTTTTT. Encoded protein: CASSYYRGNTGELFF.

This clone was seen a few times. The rearrangement links TRBV27 to TRBJ2-7; tentatively, D is TRBD1 or TRBD2 (5 bases each). The CDR3 spans 13 residues. Trimming took 9 bases from V and 2 from J, leaving 14 bases between them. From germline, CDR1 is MNHEY and CDR2 SMNVEV (reference sequence). The DNA for the CDR3 is TGTGCCAGTCGTCCCGGGGCGGCCTACGAGCAGTACTTC. As protein: CASRPGAAYEQYF.

The rearrangement uses TRBV4-1 and TRBJ2-1, with a tentative D call TRBD2 (5 bases). V was pared by 0 bases and J by 7 bases, with 19 bases between. CDR1 and CDR2 from the germline V gene are MGHRA and YSYEKL. There are 17 residues in the CDR3. The CDR3 nucleotides are TGCGCCAGCAGCCAAGATCAAAGTGGGTCCAGAGGGAATGAGCAGTTCTTC. Translation gives CASSQDQSGSRGNEQFF.

This chain links TRBV28 with TRBJ1-5; 7 bases line up with TRBD1. The J segment lost 3 bases and the V segment lost 8 bases, leaving 7 bases of the junction unmatched. Per the germline V gene, CDR1 is MDHEN and CDR2 is SYDVKM. This CDR3 comprises 14 residues. The CDR3 reads CASHPGQNNQPQHF. In nucleotides, the CDR3 is TGTGCCAGCCACCCGGGACAGAACAATCAGCCCCAGCATTTT.